This T cell receptor (beta chain) was sequenced during a study of T cell changes during pregnancy in multiple sclerosis. Assay used: immunoSEQ multiplex PCR; TCRdb lists only in-frame clones, some missing. The sample carries roughly 50,000 clones, 75% to 95% recorded once. Looked up from germline, CDR1 is MDHEN and CDR2 is SYDVKM. This CDR3 contains 14 residues. Unmatched junction bases numbered 8, after V lost 7 bases and J lost 4 bases. The sequence was collected from a female donor in good health, enrolled as a control in a pregnancy study. This material consisted of peripheral blood, taken after pregnancy. The V gene is TRBV28, the J gene TRBJ2-3; TRBD2 agrees at 7 bases. CDR3 sequence reads: CASKPAGRSDTQYF. CDR3 nucleotide sequence: TGTGCCAGCAAGCCGGCCGGGAGGTCAGATACGCAGTATTTT.